A single count supports the clone carrying this T cell receptor (beta chain). Its antigen is undetermined. The data stem from a study of cytomegalovirus exposure and HLA in healthy donors. There are 16 residues in the CDR3. Germline trimming cut 5 bases from V and 2 bases from J; bases unmatched to any gene: 10. Germline assignment: CDR1 SGHAT and CDR2 FQNNGV. It was with 60 Vbeta and 13 Jbeta primers that the PCR ran. Produced via immunoSEQ multiplex PCR; TCRdb's table is partial and in-frame only. The sample has about 220,000 clones; approximately 80% are singletons. Points from the study as a whole: Further analysis, carried out later, found HLA-associated TCR beta chains more clonally expanded than equally common other chains.

Donors consisted of healthy bone marrow donors. This chain links TRBV11-2 with TRBJ2-7; 9 bases align to TRBD2. The receptor comes from a boy under 10 years old in good health and CMV-seronegative. Sequenced sample: PBMCs. This CDR3 reads CASSPISGRFPYEQYF. The CDR3 nucleotides read TGTGCCAGCAGCCCAATCAGCGGGAGGTTTCCCTACGAGCAGTACTTC. The whole variable domain, remainder taken from reference TRBV11-2 and TRBJ2-7, is EAGVAQSPRYKIIEKRQSVAFWCNPISGHATLYWYQQILGQGPKLLIQFQNNGVVDDSQLPKDRFSAERLKGVDSTLKIQPAKLEDSAVYLCASSPISGRFPYEQYFGPGTRLTVT.